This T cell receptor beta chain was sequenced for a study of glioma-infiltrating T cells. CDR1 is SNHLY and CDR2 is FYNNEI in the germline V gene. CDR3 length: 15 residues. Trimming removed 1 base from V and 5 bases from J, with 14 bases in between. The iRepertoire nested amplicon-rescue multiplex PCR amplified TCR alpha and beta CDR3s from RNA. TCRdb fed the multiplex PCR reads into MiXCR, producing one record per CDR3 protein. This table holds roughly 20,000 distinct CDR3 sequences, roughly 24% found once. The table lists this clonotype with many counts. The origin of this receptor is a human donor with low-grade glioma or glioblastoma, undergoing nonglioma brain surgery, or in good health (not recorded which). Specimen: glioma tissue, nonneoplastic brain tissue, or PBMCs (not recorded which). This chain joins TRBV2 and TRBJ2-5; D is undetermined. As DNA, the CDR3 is TGTGCCAGCAGTGAAGGGGCTAGATTAGTGGAGACCCAGTACTTC. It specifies CASSEGARLVETQYF. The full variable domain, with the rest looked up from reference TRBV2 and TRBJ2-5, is EPEVTQTPSHQVTQMGQEVILRCVPISNHLYFYWYRQILGQKVEFLVSFYNNEISEKSEIFDDQFSVERPDGSNFTLKIRSTKLEDSAMYFCASSEGARLVETQYFGPGTRLLVL.